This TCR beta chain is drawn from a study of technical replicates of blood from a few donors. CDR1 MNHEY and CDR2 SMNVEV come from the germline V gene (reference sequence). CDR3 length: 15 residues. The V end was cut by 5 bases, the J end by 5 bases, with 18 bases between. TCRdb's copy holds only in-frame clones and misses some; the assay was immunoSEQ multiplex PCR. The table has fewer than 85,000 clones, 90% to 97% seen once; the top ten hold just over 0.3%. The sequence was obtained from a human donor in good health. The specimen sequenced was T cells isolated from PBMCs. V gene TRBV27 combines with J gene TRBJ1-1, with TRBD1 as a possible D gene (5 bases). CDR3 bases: TGTGCCAGCAGTCGATTGCTGGGGGGAGGGACTGAAGCTTTCTTT. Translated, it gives CASSRLLGGGTEAFF.